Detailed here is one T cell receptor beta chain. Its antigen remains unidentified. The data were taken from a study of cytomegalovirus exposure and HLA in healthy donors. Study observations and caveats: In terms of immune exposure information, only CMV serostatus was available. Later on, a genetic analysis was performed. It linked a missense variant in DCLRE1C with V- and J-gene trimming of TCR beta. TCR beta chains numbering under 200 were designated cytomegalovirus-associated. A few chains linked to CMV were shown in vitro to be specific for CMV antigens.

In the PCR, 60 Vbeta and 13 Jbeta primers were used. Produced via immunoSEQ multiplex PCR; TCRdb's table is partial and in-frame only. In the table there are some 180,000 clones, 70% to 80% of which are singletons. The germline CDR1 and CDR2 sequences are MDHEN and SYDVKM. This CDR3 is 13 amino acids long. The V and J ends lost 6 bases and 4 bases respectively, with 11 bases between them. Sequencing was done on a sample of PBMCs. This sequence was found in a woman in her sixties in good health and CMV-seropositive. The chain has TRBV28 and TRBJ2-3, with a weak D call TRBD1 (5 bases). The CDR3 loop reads CASSLTVPDTQYF. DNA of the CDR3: TGTGCCAGCAGCCTGACAGTTCCAGATACGCAGTATTTT.